This T cell receptor beta chain was profiled in a study of cytomegalovirus exposure and HLA in healthy donors. Turning to the study itself: Genotyping showed roughly 83% of 398 donors falling in the Caucasian-associated ancestry cluster.

The CDR3 runs 17 residues. Germline CDR1 SGHRS, CDR2 YFSETQ. The trim removed 4 bases at V and 2 bases at J, leaving 12 bases unmatched. With respect to this clone: Its antigen remains unknown.

The donors, nominally healthy at sampling, likely had unrecorded immune exposures. General study results and limits: Earlier findings revealed that most TCR beta V segments proved productive either about 87% or about 30% of the time. CMV serostatus was the only immune exposure information that was available.

The PCR employed 60 Vbeta primers together with 13 Jbeta primers. Assay used: immunoSEQ multiplex PCR; TCRdb lists only in-frame clones, some missing. The sample records around 170,000 clones, 84% being singletons. The clonotype originates from a woman aged 50 to 60 in good health and CMV-seropositive. The J gene is TRBJ2-3, the V gene TRBV5-1, with 8 bases that match TRBD2. The sequenced sample consisted of PBMCs. The CDR3 loop reads CASSPTWGGGLTDTQYF. DNA for the CDR3: TGCGCCAGCAGCCCGACCTGGGGCGGGGGGCTCACAGATACGCAGTATTTT.